Below, one T cell receptor (beta chain) is given with its context. Source study methods: The authors estimated nucleated cell counts from reference gene primer amplification. Profiling relied on immunoSEQ multiplex PCR, and the TCRdb table lists in-frame clones only, not all of them. From that table come the V and J calls and clone size; the DNA was used to work out D and trimming. In the table there are about 280,000 clones, more than 75% of which are singletons. The sample belongs to a study of blood T cell repertoires in COVID-19. The CDR3 sequence is 18 residues long. Germline trimming cut 2 bases from V and 5 bases from J; bases unmatched to any gene: 10. The germline gives CDR1 LNHNV, CDR2 YYDKDF (reference sequence).

Sequencing used peripheral blood. The chain recombines TRBV15 with TRBJ2-7, with TRBD2 matching 15 bases. This receptor was obtained from a woman aged 25 to 39 who had recovered from COVID-19. CDR3 region: CATSRRRTSGRAGDEQYF. Here the CDR3 DNA reads TGTGCCACCAGCAGACGGAGGACTAGCGGGAGGGCCGGTGACGAGCAGTACTTC.